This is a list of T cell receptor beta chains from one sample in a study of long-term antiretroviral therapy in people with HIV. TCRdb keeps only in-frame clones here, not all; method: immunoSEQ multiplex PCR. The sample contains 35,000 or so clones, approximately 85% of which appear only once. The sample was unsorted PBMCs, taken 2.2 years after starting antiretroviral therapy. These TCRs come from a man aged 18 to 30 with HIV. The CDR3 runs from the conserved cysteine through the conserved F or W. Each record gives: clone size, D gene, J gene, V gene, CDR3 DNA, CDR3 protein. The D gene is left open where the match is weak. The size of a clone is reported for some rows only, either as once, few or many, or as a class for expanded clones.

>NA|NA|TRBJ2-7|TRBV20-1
TGCAGTGCTAGAGTCGGTTACGAGCAGTACTTC
CSARVGYEQYF
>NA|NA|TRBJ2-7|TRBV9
TGTGCCAGCAGCGTAGGGGTCGGCGTTGGCTACGAGCAGTACTTC
CASSVGVGVGYEQYF
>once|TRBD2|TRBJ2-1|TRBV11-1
TGTGCCAGCAGCTTAGCGGGAGGGCCCTATGAGCAGTTCTTC
CASSLAGGPYEQFF
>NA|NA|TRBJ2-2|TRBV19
TGTGCCAGTAGTATCACTAGGGGGGCCTCCCACGCGAACACCGGGGAGCTGTTTTTT
CASSITRGASHANTGELFF
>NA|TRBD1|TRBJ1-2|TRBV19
TGTGCCACCCGACAGGGTGCTGGCTACACCTTC
CATRQGAGYTF
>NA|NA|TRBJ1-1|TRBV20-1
TGCAGTGCCCTAGGAAACACTGAAGCTTTCTTT
CSALGNTEAFF
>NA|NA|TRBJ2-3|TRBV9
TGTGCCAGCAGCGAAACAGATACGCAGTATTTT
CASSETDTQYF
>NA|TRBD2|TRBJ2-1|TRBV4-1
TGCGCCAGCAGCCAAGATGGCGGACTAGGGTCCCCGTTAGGTACCTACAATGAGCAGTTCTTC
CASSQDGGLGSPLGTYNEQFF
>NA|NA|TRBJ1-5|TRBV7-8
TGTGCCAGCAGCCAAAGCCTTCAGCCCCAGCATTTT
CASSQSLQPQHF
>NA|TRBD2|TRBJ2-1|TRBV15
TGTGCCACCAGCGTCCAGGTGCTAGCGGGGATAATGGGGCCCTCCTACAATGAGCAGTTCTTC
CATSVQVLAGIMGPSYNEQFF
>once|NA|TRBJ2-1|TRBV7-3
TGTGCCAGCAGCTTAGGGGGAGGTTACAATGAGCAGTTCTTC
CASSLGGGYNEQFF
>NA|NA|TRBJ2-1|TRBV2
TGTGCCAGCAGCACCAACCCTCCTATCTACAATGAGCAGTTCTTC
CASSTNPPIYNEQFF
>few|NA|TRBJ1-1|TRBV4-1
TGCGCCAGCAGCCAAGATAGGGAGCGAGATGCCTCTTTTTTCTTT
CASSQDRERDASFFF
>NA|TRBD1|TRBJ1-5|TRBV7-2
TGTGCCAGCAGCTTAGGGACAGGGGTAGCTCAGCCCCAGCATTTT
CASSLGTGVAQPQHF
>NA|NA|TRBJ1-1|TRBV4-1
TGCGCCAGCAGCCAGCAGACTTTGGGGAACACTGAAGCTTTCTTT
CASSQQTLGNTEAFF
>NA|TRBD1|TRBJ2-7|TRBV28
TGTGCCAGCTGGGACCCGGGACAGGGCAACTACGAGCAGTACTTC
CASWDPGQGNYEQYF
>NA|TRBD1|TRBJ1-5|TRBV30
TGTGCCTGGAGTCAAAGGGGACAGGGCTATCAGCCCCAGCATTTT
CAWSQRGQGYQPQHF
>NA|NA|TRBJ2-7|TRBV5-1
TGCGCCAGCAGCTTGGGCAGGGAAATCTACGAGCAGTACTTC
CASSLGREIYEQYF
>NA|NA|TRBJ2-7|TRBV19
TGTGCCAGTAGTATCGCGGTGGGGGCTCCATACGAGCAGTACTTC
CASSIAVGAPYEQYF
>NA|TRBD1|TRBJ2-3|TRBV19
TGTGCCAGTAGTATAGGACAGGGGAAGGCAGATACGCAGTATTTT
CASSIGQGKADTQYF
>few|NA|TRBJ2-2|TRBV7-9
TGTGCCAGCAGCTTCGATTTGGCCGGGGAGCTGTTTTTT
CASSFDLAGELFF
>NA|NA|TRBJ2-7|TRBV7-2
TGTGCCAGCAGCCCGAGCATGTTAGCATCCTACGAGCAGTACTTC
CASSPSMLASYEQYF
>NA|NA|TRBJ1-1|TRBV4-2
TGTGCCAGCAGCCTCCGGCCGGGCGACGTGAACACTGAAGCTTTCTTT
CASSLRPGDVNTEAFF
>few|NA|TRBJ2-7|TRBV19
TGTGCCAGTAGTCTTCAGGACAGCTCCTACGAGCAGTACTTC
CASSLQDSSYEQYF
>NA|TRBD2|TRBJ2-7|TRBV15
TGTGCCACCAGCAGAGATAAGACTAGCGGAACCTACGAGCAGTACTTC
CATSRDKTSGTYEQYF
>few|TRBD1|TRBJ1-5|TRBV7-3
TGTGCCAGCAGCCAGGGGGGGGATCAGCCCCAGCATTTT
CASSQGGDQPQHF